This is a list of T cell receptor beta chains from one sample in a study of T cells in Graves' hyperthyroidism and ophthalmopathy. One entry per CDR3 protein results from TCRdb running MiXCR on the multiplex PCR reads. The sample records some 600,000 distinct CDR3 sequences, approximately 13% being singletons. Material: blood. The receptor source for this set is a woman in her twenties or thirties with Graves' hyperthyroidism that later progressed to Graves' ophthalmopathy. CDR3s leave out the opening cysteine and the closing phenylalanine or tryptophan. Fields, in order: J gene, V gene, clone size, D gene, CDR3 protein. A D gene is named only where the DNA matches it firmly. The size entry is marked missing in some rows and otherwise reads once, few, many or a size class.

J gene: TRBJ2-5
V gene: TRBV30
clone size: many
D gene: -
CDR3 protein: AWSVVPQETQY

J gene: TRBJ1-3
V gene: TRBV2
clone size: many
D gene: -
CDR3 protein: ASRVLGLSGNTIY

J gene: TRBJ2-3
V gene: TRBV6-2/TRBV6-3
clone size: many
D gene: -
CDR3 protein: ASSYVVEQGRDTQY

J gene: TRBJ2-1
V gene: TRBV12-3/TRBV12-4
clone size: many
D gene: -
CDR3 protein: ASSLGGSPEF

J gene: TRBJ2-2
V gene: TRBV6-1
clone size: many
D gene: -
CDR3 protein: ASRGSELF

J gene: TRBJ2-7
V gene: TRBV11-2
clone size: many
D gene: TRBD2
CDR3 protein: ASSPIRTSGEPTTYEQY

J gene: TRBJ1-2
V gene: TRBV10-3
clone size: few
D gene: -
CDR3 protein: AISESKAIYGYT

J gene: TRBJ1-3
V gene: TRBV2
clone size: many
D gene: -
CDR3 protein: ASSELGSGY

J gene: TRBJ2-1
V gene: TRBV19
clone size: few
D gene: TRBD1
CDR3 protein: ASSATGVAYNEQF

J gene: TRBJ1-1
V gene: TRBV18
clone size: many
D gene: TRBD1
CDR3 protein: ASSLRQGRDTEAF

J gene: TRBJ1-6
V gene: TRBV3-1
clone size: many
D gene: -
CDR3 protein: ASSQFSGGRNSPLH

J gene: TRBJ2-5
V gene: TRBV28
clone size: many
D gene: TRBD2
CDR3 protein: ASSLRSGRPGETQY

J gene: TRBJ2-7
V gene: TRBV7-8
clone size: -
D gene: -
CDR3 protein: ASSFDVLDRLYEQY

J gene: TRBJ2-7
V gene: TRBV7-2
clone size: few
D gene: -
CDR3 protein: ASKTVSYEQY

J gene: TRBJ2-1
V gene: TRBV7-6
clone size: many
D gene: TRBD2
CDR3 protein: ASSEAGVEQF

J gene: TRBJ1-6
V gene: TRBV7-2
clone size: -
D gene: -
CDR3 protein: ASSPSINTAYSYNSPLH

J gene: TRBJ2-1
V gene: TRBV19
clone size: -
D gene: -
CDR3 protein: ASTISGLSYNEQF

J gene: TRBJ1-1
V gene: TRBV28
clone size: many
D gene: -
CDR3 protein: ASSKLGPPEAF

J gene: TRBJ2-1
V gene: TRBV28
clone size: -
D gene: -
CDR3 protein: ASSSHGSPGQDLF

J gene: TRBJ2-2
V gene: TRBV6-1
clone size: many
D gene: -
CDR3 protein: ASSGVPGGGSTGELF

J gene: TRBJ2-7
V gene: TRBV29-1
clone size: many
D gene: -
CDR3 protein: SVELARFVNEQY

J gene: TRBJ1-6
V gene: TRBV15
clone size: -
D gene: -
CDR3 protein: ATSRDAGKNSPLH

J gene: TRBJ1-2
V gene: TRBV2
clone size: many
D gene: -
CDR3 protein: ASRSRQRLYGYT

J gene: TRBJ1-5
V gene: TRBV7-9
clone size: many
D gene: -
CDR3 protein: ASSLDWGRGNQPQH

J gene: TRBJ2-7
V gene: TRBV3-1
clone size: many
D gene: TRBD1
CDR3 protein: ASSQRQGYEQY

J gene: TRBJ2-1
V gene: TRBV12-3/TRBV12-4
clone size: few
D gene: -
CDR3 protein: ASSSTDFSEQF

J gene: TRBJ1-2
V gene: TRBV5-6
clone size: few
D gene: -
CDR3 protein: ASSLVFPNYGYT

J gene: TRBJ2-1
V gene: TRBV30
clone size: many
D gene: -
CDR3 protein: AWSVSVWAGEQF